This T cell receptor (beta chain) was documented in a study of post-analysis software for immune sequencing data. Study-level background: Relapsing-remitting, secondary progressive and progressive-relapsing forms made up the multiple sclerosis disease courses. General study findings and limits: Roughly five TRBV segments were significantly more frequent in patients than in controls. TRBV5-6, TRBV5-1 and TRBV20-1 were among these segments. Samples prepared in the same batch strongly co-clustered by F measure.

Presence of unique molecular identifiers characterized the TCR beta cDNA libraries. TCRdb redid the calling of the PCR reads with MiXCR, one entry per CDR3 protein. Here the sample spans 700,000 to 800,000 distinct CDR3 sequences, around 27% being singletons. This CDR3 is built from 16 residues. CDR1 and CDR2 (germline): MNHEY, SVGAGI. J gave up 2 bases and V 2 bases, and 5 bases lay outside the gene matches. Turning to this clonotype: What it recognizes is unknown.

The sequence derives from a girl aged 5-17 years with multiple sclerosis. The V and J genes are TRBV6-5 and TRBJ2-3, with 9 bases lining up with TRBD2. Material for sequencing was blood. The CDR3 sequence is CASSYGAGGYTDTQYF. The DNA for the CDR3 is TGTGCCAGCAGTTACGGAGCGGGGGGCTACACAGATACGCAGTATTTT.